What follows describes a single T cell receptor beta chain. The V gene lost 4 bases and the J gene lost 5 bases, with 12 bases spanning the gap. Per germline, CDR1 SGDLS and CDR2 YYNGEE. There are 13 residues in the CDR3. In the PCR, 60 Vbeta and 13 Jbeta primers were used. Data came from immunoSEQ multiplex PCR; TCRdb stores just in-frame clones and leaves some out. This sample has about 200,000 clones, with under 90% found just once. The sample is drawn from a study of cytomegalovirus exposure and HLA in healthy donors. Across the whole study: Of around 400 genotyped donors, about 81% grouped in the Caucasian-associated ancestry cluster.

The receptor was isolated from a boy aged 2 to 9 in good health and CMV-seronegative. Sample: PBMCs. V gene TRBV9 combines with J gene TRBJ1-1, with D unresolved. This CDR3 is CASSSLSGTEAFF. The CDR3 bases are TGTGCCAGCAGCTCACTCTCCGGGACTGAAGCTTTCTTT.